This TCR beta chain is drawn from a study of early T cells in non-severe SARS-CoV-2 infection. At least ten counts were recorded for this clonotype. TCRdb re-derived calls from the 5' RACE reads in MiXCR, one entry per CDR3 protein. The repertoire holds 25,000 to 35,000 distinct CDR3 sequences, with over 4% as singletons. The CDR3 has 18 residues. J gave up 5 bases and V 3 bases, and 18 bases lay outside the gene matches. Per germline, CDR1 MNHEY and CDR2 SMNVEV (reference sequence). The receptor's source is an adult who was a healthcare worker with PCR-confirmed SARS-CoV-2 infection or an uninfected control (not recorded which). Sequenced material: whole blood. The chain is built from TRBV27 and TRBJ2-7; TRBD1 matches at 8 bases. CDR3 protein: CASSFPDREGVREDEQYF. The CDR3 DNA sequence: TGTGCCAGCAGTTTCCCGGACAGGGAAGGTGTCAGGGAAGACGAGCAGTACTTC.